This entry features one T cell receptor beta chain sequence. The antigen is undetermined. The data belong to a study of T-cell memory formation after mild COVID-19. Overall study findings and caveats: Later expanders leaned CD4+, whereas clones that contracted between day 15 and 85 were balanced CD4/CD8. The CD4+ clones that contracted clustered mainly within CM and EM, and the CD8+ clones concentrated in EMRA.

The V gene lost 4 bases and the J gene lost 6 bases, with 8 bases spanning the gap. Germline V gene lookup returns CDR1 SGHNT and CDR2 YYREEE (reference sequence). This CDR3 is built from 13 residues. Each CDR3 protein gets one entry after TCRdb re-called the 5' RACE reads with MiXCR. The data contain some 600,000 distinct CDR3 sequences, roughly 17% of them seen just once; the ten biggest clones take up 8.1%. The sequenced sample was PBMCs or a T cell subset sorted from them (not recorded which). The receptor was isolated from an adult woman who had mild COVID-19 (a few samples of this study predate the infection). Cell type and time point are not known. The gene calls are TRBV5-4 and TRBJ1-6; D not certain. CDR3 in amino acids: CASSRTVNSPLHF. In DNA form, the CDR3 reads TGTGCCAGCAGCCGGACGGTTAATTCACCCCTCCACTTT.